The 19 T cell receptor beta chains reported below all come from one sample, sequenced in a study of T cell repertoires in cytomegalovirus infection. TCRdb independently ran MiXCR on the reads; one entry per CDR3 protein. The sample has 300,000 to 400,000 distinct CDR3 sequences; roughly 18% are singletons. The sequenced material came from PBMCs. The receptors derive from a human donor in good health (CMV status not recorded). Some clones in this sample may be carry-over from other donors' samples.

This clonotype was seen many times. The rearrangement uses TRBV12-3 or TRBV12-4 and TRBJ1-2; no firm D call. V dropped 7 bases and J dropped 7 bases, with 16 bases sitting between them. The CDR3 consists of 13 residues. The chain's CDR3 is CASNTGSTAGYTF. The CDR3 DNA is TGTGCCAGCAACACCGGAAGCACTGCTGGCTACACCTTC.

This clonotype was counted a few times. The gene calls are TRBV7-8 and TRBJ1-6; TRBD1 matches 9 bases. The CDR3 consists of 16 residues. J lost 0 bases, V lost 7 bases, and 4 bases had no gene match. Germline lookup yields CDR1 SGHVS and CDR2 FQNEAQ. As DNA, the CDR3 is TGTGCCAGCACCGGGACAGGGAGCTCCTATAATTCACCCCTCCACTTT. This sequence encodes CASTGTGSSYNSPLHF.

V gene TRBV11-2 combines with J gene TRBJ2-7, with 7 bases matching TRBD2. CDR1 SGHAT and CDR2 FQNNGV come from the germline V gene. The J segment lost 2 bases and the V segment lost 6 bases, leaving 10 bases of the junction unmatched. CDR3 length: 15 residues. The chain's CDR3 is CASSPTAGRAYEQYF. For the CDR3, the DNA is TGTGCCAGCAGTCCGACCGCGGGGAGGGCCTACGAGCAGTACTTC.

In this sample, this clonotype turned up many times. The gene calls are TRBV7-2 and TRBJ1-3; D is perhaps TRBD1 (6 bases). The V end lost 5 bases, the J end lost 7 bases, and 21 bases lay between the germline ends. The CDR3 loop spans 16 amino acids. Per germline, CDR1 SGHTA and CDR2 FQGNSA. CDR3 loop: CASSQGPIFGGNTIYF. In nucleotides, the CDR3 is TGTGCCAGCAGCCAGGGGCCCATTTTCGGTGGGAACACCATATATTTT.

This clonotype was recorded many times. The V call is TRBV6-1, the J call TRBJ2-7, with 10 positions matching TRBD1. V lost 6 bases, J lost 2 bases, and 7 bases stayed unmatched. This CDR3 comprises 15 residues. In germline, CDR1 is MNHNS, CDR2 SASEGT. The CDR3 coding sequence is TGTGCCAGCAGCGCCGGGACAGGGGATACCTACGAGCAGTACTTC. Translating it yields CASSAGTGDTYEQYF.

V gene TRBV19 combines with J gene TRBJ1-1, with D possibly being TRBD1 (5 bases). This CDR3 has 16 residues. The V end was cut by 10 bases, the J end by 5 bases, with 26 bases between. CDR1 and CDR2 (germline): LNHDA, SQIVND (reference sequence). The CDR3 nucleotides are TGTGCCACCGTCAGAGGGGCAGGCGGGGGTGGTACTGAAGCTTTCTTT. It specifies CATVRGAGGGGTEAFF. Complete variable domain (other parts from reference TRBV19 and TRBJ1-1): DGGITQSPKYLFRKEGQNVTLSCEQNLNHDAMYWYRQDPGQGLRLIYYSQIVNDFQKGDIAEGYSVSREKKESFPLTVTSAQKNPTAFYLCATVRGAGGGGTEAFFGQGTRLTVV.

This chain joins TRBV14 and TRBJ2-3; TRBD1 or TRBD2 may be the D gene (5 bases each). The CDR3 totals 12 residues. V gave up 8 bases and J gave up 4 bases, with 10 bases separating them. From germline, CDR1 is SGHDN and CDR2 FVKESK. CDR3 in amino acids: CASAWGSDTQYF. For the CDR3, the DNA is TGTGCCAGCGCCTGGGGGTCAGATACGCAGTATTTT.

The chain is built from TRBV7-9 and TRBJ2-1, with 7 positions matching TRBD1. Germline CDR1 is SEHNR and CDR2 is FQNEAQ (reference sequence). V lost 5 bases and J lost 6; bases outside the gene matches: 7. There are 14 residues in the CDR3. In nucleotides, the CDR3 is TGTGCCAGCAGCGCGCCGAGACAGGGCAATGAGCAGTTCTTC. Amino acid sequence: CASSAPRQGNEQFF.

The CDR3 protein is CSVEWTGGYADTQYF. Written as DNA, the CDR3 is TGCAGCGTTGAATGGACAGGGGGGTATGCAGATACGCAGTATTTT. V gene TRBV29-1 combines with J gene TRBJ2-3; 10 bases match TRBD1. The CDR3 is made up of 15 amino acids. Looked up from germline, CDR1 is SQVTM and CDR2 is ANQGSEA. The V segment lost 2 bases and the J segment 4 bases; nucleotides outside the gene matches: 6.

The chain has TRBV29-1 and TRBJ2-7; D is uncertain. Per the germline V gene, CDR1 is SQVTM and CDR2 is ANQGSEA. The CDR3 loop spans 11 amino acids. The germline V and J ends were trimmed by 4 bases and 6 bases, with 10 bases remaining between them. The DNA of the CDR3 is TGCAGCGTTGCCCAAGAAACCGAGCAGTACTTC. Its protein is CSVAQETEQYF.

This sequence joins TRBV28 and TRBJ2-1, with D maybe TRBD1 (5 bases). The V and J ends lost 11 bases and 10 bases respectively, with 15 bases between them. Germline lookup yields CDR1 MDHEN and CDR2 SYDVKM. CDR3 length: 11 amino acids. CDR3 sequence (DNA): TGTGCCGAGAGCAGGGCGCACGAGCAGTTCTTC. This gives the protein CAESRAHEQFF. Complete variable domain (other parts from reference TRBV28 and TRBJ2-1): DVKVTQSSRYLVKRTGEKVFLECVQDMDHENMFWYRQDPGLGLRLIYFSYDVKMKEKGDIPEGYSVSREKKERFSLILESASTNQTSMYLCAESRAHEQFFGPGTRLTVL.

The chain links TRBV19 to TRBJ1-3; the D is unclear. CDR3 length: 16 amino acids. Trimming shortened V by 7 bases and J by 0 bases, and 16 bases separated the two germline ends. Germline CDR1 reads LNHDA; CDR2 reads SQIVND (reference sequence). The CDR3 DNA is TGTGCCAGTACGGCCTTCCTCCTTTACTCTGGAAACACCATATATTTT. It yields the protein CASTAFLLYSGNTIYF.

This clonotype was picked up many times. The V call is TRBV7-2, the J call TRBJ2-1; 15 nucleotides line up with TRBD2. The germline V gene encodes CDR1 SGHTA and CDR2 FQGNSA. V was clipped by 5 bases and J by 9 bases; unmatched bases: 11. The CDR3 has 17 amino acids. The CDR3 reads CASSPTGTSGRIGEQFF. CDR3 DNA: TGTGCCAGCAGCCCCACCGGGACTAGCGGGAGGATAGGTGAGCAGTTCTTC.

There are a few counts of this clonotype. The chain links TRBV20-1 to TRBJ1-6; D is possibly TRBD1 (6 bases). CDR3 length: 14 residues. The V gene's germline CDR1 is DFQATT and CDR2 SNEGSKA (reference sequence). Trimming shortened V by 6 bases and J by 8 bases, and 17 bases separated the two germline ends. The CDR3 loop is CSAVGANTDSPLHF. The CDR3 region has the DNA TGCAGTGCCGTGGGGGCAAATACGGATTCACCCCTCCACTTT.

This clonotype was seen a handful of times. This chain links TRBV6-1 with TRBJ2-7, with TRBD1 matching over 7 bases. This CDR3 has 16 residues. V was pared by 6 bases and J by 2 bases, with 13 bases of the junction left unmatched. CDR1 and CDR2 (germline): MNHNS, SASEGT. The CDR3 spells CASSDVSRGIPYEQYF. The CDR3 DNA reads TGTGCCAGCAGCGACGTGAGCAGGGGGATTCCCTACGAGCAGTACTTC.

The rearrangement uses TRBV20-1 and TRBJ2-3; unclear D gene. The CDR3 consists of 15 residues. Trimming shortened V by 4 bases and J by 6 bases, and 20 bases separated the two germline ends. From germline, CDR1 is DFQATT and CDR2 SNEGSKA (reference sequence). CDR3: CSATGVADPEDTQYF. CDR3 nucleotide sequence: TGCAGTGCTACCGGCGTGGCGGACCCGGAGGATACGCAGTATTTT.

This clonotype appeared a few times. The chain has TRBV10-3 and TRBJ2-1; D gene unclear. Trimming stripped 3 bases from V and 2 bases from J, with 8 bases between. Germline V gives CDR1 ENHRY, CDR2 SYGVKD. The CDR3 is 14 residues long. Here the CDR3 DNA reads TGTGCCATCAGTGACCCCAGGACCTACAATGAGCAGTTCTTC. This encodes CAISDPRTYNEQFF.

This clonotype has only one observation. The genes are TRBV20-1 and TRBJ2-5, with TRBD1 matching 10 bases. There are 15 residues in the CDR3. Germline loops: CDR1 DFQATT, CDR2 SNEGSKA (reference sequence). The CDR3 loop reads CSGGGLTGGMETQYF. CDR3 nucleotides: TGCAGCGGGGGGGGGCTGACAGGGGGCATGGAGACCCAGTACTTC.

In this sample, this clonotype turned up many times. The chain couples TRBV6-2 or TRBV6-3 to TRBJ1-1, with TRBD1 as a possible D gene (6 bases). CDR1 and CDR2 from the germline V gene are MNHEY and SVGEGT. This CDR3 is built from 15 residues. Trimming cost V 6 bases and J 1 base, with 15 bases left between them. The CDR3 protein is CASSDLQGPNTEAFF. CDR3 bases: TGTGCCAGCAGCGACTTACAGGGACCGAACACTGAAGCTTTCTTT.